This is a list of T cell receptor beta chains from one sample in a study of identical twins. Using its own MiXCR run on the 5' RACE reads, TCRdb lists one record per CDR3 protein. The data hold 600,000 to 850,000 distinct CDR3 sequences, with roughly 18% observed a single time. The same sample was also used in a study of T cells expressing NK-cell markers.

The sample was PBMCs. The receptors were gathered from a woman younger than 30 in good health. CDR3s include the opening cysteine and the closing phenylalanine or tryptophan. The order of the fields is CDR3 DNA, CDR3 protein, D gene, V gene, clone size, J gene. The D gene is left open where the match is weak. Clone size, where shown, is once, few, many, or a class for clones that have expanded.

CDR3nt: TGTGCCAGCAGCCCTATACTTACAAGCACAGATACGCAGTATTTT; CDR3aa: CASSPILTSTDTQYF; d_gene: -; v_gene: TRBV4-2; abundance: few; j_gene: TRBJ2-3
CDR3nt: TGCAGTGCTGCAGGGACTAGCGGGGGGGCCATGGATGAGCAGTTCTTC; CDR3aa: CSAAGTSGGAMDEQFF; d_gene: TRBD2; v_gene: TRBV20-1; abundance: few; j_gene: TRBJ2-1
CDR3nt: TGCAGCGCCGGACAAGGCTTTGAAGCTTTCTTT; CDR3aa: CSAGQGFEAFF; d_gene: -; v_gene: TRBV29-1; abundance: many; j_gene: TRBJ1-1
CDR3nt: TGCGCCAGCAGCTTCGAGCCAGATACGCAGTATTTT; CDR3aa: CASSFEPDTQYF; d_gene: -; v_gene: TRBV5-1; abundance: -; j_gene: TRBJ2-3
CDR3nt: TGTGCCAGCTCACGGACTGAAGGCTACACCTTC; CDR3aa: CASSRTEGYTF; d_gene: -; v_gene: TRBV18; abundance: -; j_gene: TRBJ1-2
CDR3nt: TGCGCCAGCATGGGATTTACCGGGGAGCTGTTTTTT; CDR3aa: CASMGFTGELFF; d_gene: -; v_gene: TRBV5-1; abundance: -; j_gene: TRBJ2-2
CDR3nt: TGTGCCAGCAGGAGGGACAGGGGGCTATCCGAAGCTTTCTTT; CDR3aa: CASRRDRGLSEAFF; d_gene: TRBD1; v_gene: TRBV6-1; abundance: -; j_gene: TRBJ1-1
CDR3nt: TGTGCCATCAGCACTAGACAGGCGATGAACACTGAAGCTTTCTTT; CDR3aa: CAISTRQAMNTEAFF; d_gene: -; v_gene: TRBV10-3; abundance: -; j_gene: TRBJ1-1
CDR3nt: TGTGCCAGCAGCGTACTCGCGGACGGGGAGACCCAGTACTTC; CDR3aa: CASSVLADGETQYF; d_gene: -; v_gene: TRBV9; abundance: -; j_gene: TRBJ2-5
CDR3nt: TGTGCCAGCAGCTTGGACCCTCGACAGCCAAGCACTGAAGCTTTCTTT; CDR3aa: CASSLDPRQPSTEAFF; d_gene: -; v_gene: TRBV5-6; abundance: -; j_gene: TRBJ1-1
CDR3nt: TGTGCCAGCAGTTCTTCACTCTATGGCTACACCTTC; CDR3aa: CASSSSLYGYTF; d_gene: -; v_gene: TRBV12-3/TRBV12-4; abundance: many; j_gene: TRBJ1-2
CDR3nt: TGCAGTGCTCCCCGTCTTTCGACGGCCACCGGGGAGCTGTTTTTT; CDR3aa: CSAPRLSTATGELFF; d_gene: -; v_gene: TRBV20-1; abundance: -; j_gene: TRBJ2-2
CDR3nt: TGCGCCAGCAGCAATCCAAGCGGGAGCATCAATGAGCAGTTCTTC; CDR3aa: CASSNPSGSINEQFF; d_gene: TRBD2; v_gene: TRBV5-1; abundance: -; j_gene: TRBJ2-1
CDR3nt: TGTGCCAGCAGCTTCATGGGTAGCTCCTACAATGAGCAGTTCTTC; CDR3aa: CASSFMGSSYNEQFF; d_gene: -; v_gene: TRBV11-3; abundance: -; j_gene: TRBJ2-1
CDR3nt: TGTGCCAGCAGCTTAGGCTACACAGCTAGCTATGGCTACACCTTC; CDR3aa: CASSLGYTASYGYTF; d_gene: -; v_gene: TRBV7-9; abundance: few; j_gene: TRBJ1-2
CDR3nt: TGCGCCAGCAGCCCACAGGGTTATTTGACTGAAGCTTTCTTT; CDR3aa: CASSPQGYLTEAFF; d_gene: -; v_gene: TRBV4-3; abundance: -; j_gene: TRBJ1-1
CDR3nt: TGTGCCAGCAGCCAAGTGGTCGGGAGCCTCAATGAGCAGTTCTTC; CDR3aa: CASSQVVGSLNEQFF; d_gene: -; v_gene: TRBV3-1; abundance: -; j_gene: TRBJ2-1
CDR3nt: TGTGCCAGCAGCCCTCAGGACACTGAAGCTTTCTTT; CDR3aa: CASSPQDTEAFF; d_gene: -; v_gene: TRBV7-9; abundance: -; j_gene: TRBJ1-1
CDR3nt: TGTGCCAGCAGTTTAGCGAACAGGGAGACCCAGTACTTC; CDR3aa: CASSLANRETQYF; d_gene: -; v_gene: TRBV12-3/TRBV12-4; abundance: -; j_gene: TRBJ2-5
CDR3nt: TGCAGTGCTAGAGTTGTCTTCGAGGGTGGTGGGGGCTACACCTTC; CDR3aa: CSARVVFEGGGGYTF; d_gene: -; v_gene: TRBV20-1; abundance: -; j_gene: TRBJ1-2
CDR3nt: TGTGCCAGCAGTTACGACCGGACGGTCTGGCCAGCTTTCTTT; CDR3aa: CASSYDRTVWPAFF; d_gene: -; v_gene: TRBV6-2/TRBV6-3; abundance: -; j_gene: TRBJ1-1
CDR3nt: TGTGCCAGCAGCCGAAATAGCGGCTACGAGCAGTACTTC; CDR3aa: CASSRNSGYEQYF; d_gene: -; v_gene: TRBV12-3/TRBV12-4; abundance: -; j_gene: TRBJ2-7
CDR3nt: TGCGCCAGCAGCCAGGAAACTAGCGGGAGGGCAGATACGCAGTATTTT; CDR3aa: CASSQETSGRADTQYF; d_gene: TRBD2; v_gene: TRBV4-3; abundance: few; j_gene: TRBJ2-3
CDR3nt: TGTGCCAGCAGCTTAGTTTTATCCGACTATCGGGAGCAGTTCTTC; CDR3aa: CASSLVLSDYREQFF; d_gene: -; v_gene: TRBV7-7; abundance: few; j_gene: TRBJ2-1
CDR3nt: TGTGCCAGCAGCCAAGATCTGGATCGCGGGGTCCCCGGGGAGCTGTTTTTT; CDR3aa: CASSQDLDRGVPGELFF; d_gene: -; v_gene: TRBV4-2; abundance: -; j_gene: TRBJ2-2
CDR3nt: TGTGCCAGCAAGGGGCTAGCGGGAGTTGAGCAGTACTTC; CDR3aa: CASKGLAGVEQYF; d_gene: TRBD2; v_gene: TRBV27; abundance: many; j_gene: TRBJ2-7
CDR3nt: TGCAGTGCTAGGGGACTAGCGGGATTAGAGCAGTTCTTC; CDR3aa: CSARGLAGLEQFF; d_gene: TRBD2; v_gene: TRBV20-1; abundance: -; j_gene: TRBJ2-1
CDR3nt: TGTGCCAGCAGCTTAGGACCGGGTCAGTCACCCCTCCACTTT; CDR3aa: CASSLGPGQSPLHF; d_gene: -; v_gene: TRBV7-9; abundance: -; j_gene: TRBJ1-6
CDR3nt: TGTGCTAGCAGCCCTCCTGGGGGGGACGGTGAGCAGTTCTTC; CDR3aa: CASSPPGGDGEQFF; d_gene: TRBD2; v_gene: TRBV7-7; abundance: -; j_gene: TRBJ2-1
CDR3nt: TGTGCCACCAGTGATGCCTCTCGCGGGAGGCGGAATGAGCAGTTCTTC; CDR3aa: CATSDASRGRRNEQFF; d_gene: TRBD2; v_gene: TRBV24-1; abundance: -; j_gene: TRBJ2-1
CDR3nt: TGTGCCAGCAGCCAAGATAAAACGGCGGGGACCTACGAGCAGTACTTC; CDR3aa: CASSQDKTAGTYEQYF; d_gene: -; v_gene: TRBV14; abundance: -; j_gene: TRBJ2-7
CDR3nt: TGTGCCAGCGCCCCAGGGAGTTTGGACACCGGGGAGCTGTTTTTT; CDR3aa: CASAPGSLDTGELFF; d_gene: -; v_gene: TRBV28; abundance: few; j_gene: TRBJ2-2
CDR3nt: TGTGCCAGCACAACTAGGAGGGCTATACTCGGGCAGTACTTC; CDR3aa: CASTTRRAILGQYF; d_gene: -; v_gene: TRBV11-2; abundance: -; j_gene: TRBJ2-7
CDR3nt: TGCGCCAGCAGCTTGGACGGTAGCTCCTACGAGCAGTACTTC; CDR3aa: CASSLDGSSYEQYF; d_gene: -; v_gene: TRBV5-1; abundance: many; j_gene: TRBJ2-7
CDR3nt: TGTGCCAGCAGTGAAGCCCCTCGGGGGGGGCCAGCCGGGAGTTTC; CDR3aa: CASSEAPRGGPAGSF; d_gene: TRBD2; v_gene: TRBV2; abundance: -; j_gene: TRBJ2-7
CDR3nt: TGCGCCAGCAGCCTTAGCGGGACAGATGCCTACGAGCAGTACTTC; CDR3aa: CASSLSGTDAYEQYF; d_gene: -; v_gene: TRBV4-1; abundance: -; j_gene: TRBJ2-7
CDR3nt: TGCAGCGTTGCACGTCGAACAACTAATGAAAAACTGTTTTTT; CDR3aa: CSVARRTTNEKLFF; d_gene: -; v_gene: TRBV29-1; abundance: -; j_gene: TRBJ1-4
CDR3nt: TGCGCCAGCAGCTTGAACGGGGGGCGAGAGACCCAGTACTTC; CDR3aa: CASSLNGGRETQYF; d_gene: -; v_gene: TRBV5-1; abundance: -; j_gene: TRBJ2-5
CDR3nt: TGTGCCAGCAGCTTAAACTCCAGGGTAGGGGTCGGGAACACCGGGGAGCTGTTTTTT; CDR3aa: CASSLNSRVGVGNTGELFF; d_gene: -; v_gene: TRBV5-4; abundance: -; j_gene: TRBJ2-2
CDR3nt: TGTGCCAGCAGCTTGCGGGGCAGGGGGCTCCTCCATCTAGCCAAAAACATTCAGTACTTC; CDR3aa: CASSLRGRGLLHLAKNIQYF; d_gene: TRBD1; v_gene: TRBV12-3/TRBV12-4; abundance: -; j_gene: TRBJ2-4
CDR3nt: TGTGCCAGCAGCTTAGGGGGAGGGCACATCAATGAGCAGTTCTTC; CDR3aa: CASSLGGGHINEQFF; d_gene: TRBD2; v_gene: TRBV7-2; abundance: -; j_gene: TRBJ2-1
CDR3nt: TGCAGCGTTGGAAGGACAGGGATCAAGGAGACCCAGTACTTC; CDR3aa: CSVGRTGIKETQYF; d_gene: TRBD1; v_gene: TRBV29-1; abundance: -; j_gene: TRBJ2-5